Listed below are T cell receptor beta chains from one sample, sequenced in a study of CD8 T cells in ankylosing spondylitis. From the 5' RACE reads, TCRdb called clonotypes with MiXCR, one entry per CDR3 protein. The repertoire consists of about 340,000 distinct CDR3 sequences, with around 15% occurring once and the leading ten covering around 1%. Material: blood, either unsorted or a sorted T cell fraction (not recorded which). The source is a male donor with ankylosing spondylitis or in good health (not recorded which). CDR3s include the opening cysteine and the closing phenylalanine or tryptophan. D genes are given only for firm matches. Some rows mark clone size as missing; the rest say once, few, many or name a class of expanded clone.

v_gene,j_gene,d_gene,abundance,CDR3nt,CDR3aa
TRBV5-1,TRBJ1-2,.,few,TGCGCCAGCAGCTTGGATAGGGGCTACACCTTC,CASSLDRGYTF
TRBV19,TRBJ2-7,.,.,TGTGCCAGTAGTCTAAAGTCGCCTCCCTACGAGCAGTACTTC,CASSLKSPPYEQYF
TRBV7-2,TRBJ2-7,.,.,TGTGCCAGCAGTTCCGACAGACCCACCTACGAGCAGTACTTC,CASSSDRPTYEQYF
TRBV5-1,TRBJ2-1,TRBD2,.,TGCGCCAGCAGCTTGCTACTAGCGGGGCCTACAGATGAGCAGTTCTTC,CASSLLLAGPTDEQFF
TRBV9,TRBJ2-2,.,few,TGTGCCAGCAGCCCGGGCTCCATGGTTTCCGGGGAGCTGTTTTTT,CASSPGSMVSGELFF
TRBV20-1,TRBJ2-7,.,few,TGCAGTGCTAGCGAGCGCTACGAGCAGTACTTC,CSASERYEQYF
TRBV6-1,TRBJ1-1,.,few,TGTGCCAGCAGGATGCTTTGGAACACTGAAGCTTTCTTT,CASRMLWNTEAFF
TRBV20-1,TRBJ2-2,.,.,TGCAGTGCTAGTGACCCGACGGCCAACACCGGGGAGCTGTTTTTT,CSASDPTANTGELFF
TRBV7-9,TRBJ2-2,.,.,TGTGCCAGCAGCTTAGGTGGGGTCGCCGCCGGGGAGCTGTTTTTT,CASSLGGVAAGELFF
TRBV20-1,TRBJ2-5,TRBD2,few,TGCAGTGCTGGCGGGACTAGCGTAGGAGAGACCCAGTACTTC,CSAGGTSVGETQYF
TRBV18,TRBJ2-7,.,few,TGTGCCAGCTCACCGTCGTCGGGCAGGGAATTCTACGAGCAGTACTTC,CASSPSSGREFYEQYF
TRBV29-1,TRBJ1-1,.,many,TGCAGCGCAGTAAGGTATCTTGGGGGGCGGACTGAAGCTTTCTTT,CSAVRYLGGRTEAFF
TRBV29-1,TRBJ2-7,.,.,TGCAGCGTGGAACTCCTCTCCTACGAGCAGTACTTC,CSVELLSYEQYF
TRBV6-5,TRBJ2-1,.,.,TGTGCCAGCAGTTACTCCAGGGGGGGGCAGTTCTTC,CASSYSRGGQFF
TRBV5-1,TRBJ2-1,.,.,TGCGCCAGCAGCTTCGACCTCTCCTACAATGAGCAGTTCTTC,CASSFDLSYNEQFF
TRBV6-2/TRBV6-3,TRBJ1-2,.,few,TGTGCCAGCGGCACCCAGGGGCCTAACTATGGCTACACCTTC,CASGTQGPNYGYTF
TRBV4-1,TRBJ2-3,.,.,TGCGCCAGCAGCCAAGCAGGGGAGGGGACAGATACGCAGTATTTT,CASSQAGEGTDTQYF
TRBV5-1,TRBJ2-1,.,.,TGCGCCAGCAGCGTACAGGGTAATGAGCAGTTCTTC,CASSVQGNEQFF
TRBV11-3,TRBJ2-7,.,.,TGTGCCAGCAGCCCCGACGGGGGCGGCGAGCAGTACTTC,CASSPDGGGEQYF
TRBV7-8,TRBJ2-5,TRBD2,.,TGTGCCAGCAGCTCGGGACTAGCGGGGCCAACGGAGACCCAGTACTTC,CASSSGLAGPTETQYF
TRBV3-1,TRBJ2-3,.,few,TGTGCCAGCAGCCCGGGCGGATCTAGCACAGATACGCAGTATTTT,CASSPGGSSTDTQYF
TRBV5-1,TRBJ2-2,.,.,TGCGCCAGCAGGTGGCAGGGGTCGGGAAACACCGGGGAGCTGTTTTTT,CASRWQGSGNTGELFF
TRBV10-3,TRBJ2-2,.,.,TGTGCCATCAGTGAGACCTCTAGTACCGGGGAGCTGTTTTTT,CAISETSSTGELFF
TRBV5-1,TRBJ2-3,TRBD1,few,TGCGCCAGCAGGAGGACAGGAGACCGCACAGATACGCAGTATTTT,CASRRTGDRTDTQYF
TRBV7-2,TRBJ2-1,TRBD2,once,TGTGCCAGCAGCCTCTTGGGACTAGCGGGGGCCTGGTTCTTC,CASSLLGLAGAWFF
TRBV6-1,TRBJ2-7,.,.,TGTGCCAGCGCCGCCCGGACCTACTTATCCTCCTACGAGCAGTACTTC,CASAARTYLSSYEQYF
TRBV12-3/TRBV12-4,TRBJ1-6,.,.,TGTGCCAGCAGTCTAGACCGTTATTCACCCCTCCACTTT,CASSLDRYSPLHF
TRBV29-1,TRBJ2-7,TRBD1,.,TGCAGCGTGGGGTCCGGACAGGGTAGTAGCGAGCAGTACTTC,CSVGSGQGSSEQYF
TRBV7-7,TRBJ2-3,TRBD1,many,TGTGCCAGCAGTCCCGGGACAGGGGGCACAGATACGCAGTATTTT,CASSPGTGGTDTQYF
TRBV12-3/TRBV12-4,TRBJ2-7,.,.,TGTGCCAGCAGCCGTAGGGAGTTTTACGAGCAGTACTTC,CASSRREFYEQYF
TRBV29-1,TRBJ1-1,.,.,TGCAGCGTTGCGCCGGGACTTGAAGCTTTCTTT,CSVAPGLEAFF
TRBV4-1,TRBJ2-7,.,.,TGCGCCAGCAGCCGCGGGACAGAGCCTTACGAGCAGTACTTC,CASSRGTEPYEQYF
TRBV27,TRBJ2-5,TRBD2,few,TGTGCCAGCAGTTTGGAGCGGGGGCCTCAAGAGACCCAGTACTTC,CASSLERGPQETQYF
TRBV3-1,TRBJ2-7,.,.,TGTGCCAGCAGCCAAGATGTAGGGGGGTACGAGCAGTACTTC,CASSQDVGGYEQYF
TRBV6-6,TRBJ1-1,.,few,TGTGCCAGCAGTCAAGGGGTCTACACTGAAGCTTTCTTT,CASSQGVYTEAFF
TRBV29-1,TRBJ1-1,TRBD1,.,TGCAGCGTGGACAGGGTAGGGTATGGCACTGAAGCTTTCTTT,CSVDRVGYGTEAFF
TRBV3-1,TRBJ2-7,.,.,TGTGCCAGCAGCCAATGGGGCAGGGATGAGCAGTACTTC,CASSQWGRDEQYF
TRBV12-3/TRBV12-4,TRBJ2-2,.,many,TGTGCCAGCAGTTTTCGATCCGGCCTAGGGAGCGGGGAGCTGTTTTTT,CASSFRSGLGSGELFF
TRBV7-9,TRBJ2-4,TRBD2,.,TGTGCCAGCAGCTTAGTATCGGGGACTACAAAAAACATTCAGTACTTC,CASSLVSGTTKNIQYF
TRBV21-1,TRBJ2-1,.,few,TGTGCCAGCAGCCGGTTGCAATTAGGTGAGCAGTTCTTC,CASSRLQLGEQFF
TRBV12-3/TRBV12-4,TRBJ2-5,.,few,TGTGCCAGCAGTTCCCAGGGATGGGAGACCCAGTACTTC,CASSSQGWETQYF
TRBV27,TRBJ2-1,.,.,TGTGCCAGCAGTTTTACCACCCCTTCAATACTCTACAATGAGCAGTTCTTC,CASSFTTPSILYNEQFF